These T cell receptor beta chains were read from a single sample in a study of T cells in Graves' hyperthyroidism and ophthalmopathy. Each CDR3 protein gets one entry after TCRdb re-called the multiplex PCR reads with MiXCR. The data contain about 360,000 distinct CDR3 sequences, 13% of them singletons. Sequencing input: blood. The receptors originated from a man aged 30 to 45 with Graves' hyperthyroidism that later progressed to Graves' ophthalmopathy. The CDR3 runs from the conserved cysteine through the conserved F or W. Each record gives: clone size, J gene, V gene, CDR3 protein. Size values are once, few and many counts, or a class for expanded clones, and some rows have none.

many	TRBJ1-4	TRBV13	CASSESITGKSAEKLFF
-	TRBJ2-3	TRBV2	CASSGQGHSDTQYF
-	TRBJ1-6	TRBV11-2	CASSLDLLTGGLYNSPLHF
many	TRBJ2-5	TRBV2	CASSERETQYF
-	TRBJ2-1	TRBV12-5	CASGSGVAGGEQFF
many	TRBJ2-5	TRBV4-1	CASSLPGPKYF
many	TRBJ2-2	TRBV5-1	CASNVGLNTGELFF
-	TRBJ1-2	TRBV20-1	CSAREYNYGYTF
many	TRBJ1-2	TRBV2	CASSEAGATYGYTF
many	TRBJ2-5	TRBV2	CASSRNRGSGETQYF
few	TRBJ2-7	TRBV3-1	CASSQVGRDYEQYF
few	TRBJ1-1	TRBV4-1	CASSQDLWGLDTEAFF
many	TRBJ2-7	TRBV30	CAWSFREGEQYF
-	TRBJ2-3	TRBV20-1	CSARVPLAGGPSTDTQYF
few	TRBJ2-7	TRBV5-1	CASSADGVSYEQYF
few	TRBJ2-4	TRBV28	CASSFPLGREAKNIQYF
many	TRBJ2-7	TRBV7-9	CASSHTGYEQYF
many	TRBJ1-4	TRBV7-9	CASSISGKGSEKLFF
-	TRBJ2-1	TRBV9	CASSVAQERGEQFF
many	TRBJ1-4	TRBV7-8	CASSLMGAGEKLFF
many	TRBJ1-2	TRBV9	CASSVGSGDYGYTF
-	TRBJ2-4	TRBV20-1	CSARDGRDLAKNIQYF
-	TRBJ2-6	TRBV6-2/TRBV6-3	CASSYSAGGGANVLTF
-	TRBJ2-7	TRBV7-9	CASSLGVPLEQYF
-	TRBJ2-5	TRBV7-2	CASSLGQGSGETQYF
many	TRBJ1-1	TRBV12-3/TRBV12-4	CASSLSGGGEAFF
many	TRBJ2-1	TRBV2	CASSVGGGNSYNEQFF
many	TRBJ1-2	TRBV28	CASSRGGGDAPLIGYTF
few	TRBJ1-6	TRBV25-1	CASSEHRDNSPLHF
few	TRBJ1-2	TRBV7-9	CASSLARDLNYGYTF
many	TRBJ1-6	TRBV15	CATSRARTVSSYNSPLHF
-	TRBJ2-3	TRBV6-1	CASNPTGVTDTQYF
many	TRBJ1-6	TRBV11-3	CASSPSRGPGSPLHF
many	TRBJ1-6	TRBV11-2	CASRQIPGRPNPLHF
many	TRBJ1-5	TRBV12-3/TRBV12-4	CASSLARVNQPQHF
-	-	TRBV20-1	CSARGYSGTDTQHF
many	TRBJ2-7	TRBV7-2	CASSNNVGYEQYF
few	TRBJ2-5	TRBV3-1	CASSQDRGGGETQYF
many	TRBJ2-3	TRBV2	CASSDRGRTDTQYF
few	TRBJ2-1	TRBV29-1	CSVEGHRDTTYNEQFF
-	TRBJ2-5	TRBV27	CASSSTPGGKETQYF
-	TRBJ2-5	TRBV4-1	CASSQALAGGQETQYF
-	TRBJ2-7	TRBV6-1	CASSLRDSLYEQYF
-	TRBJ2-1	TRBV4-1	CASSQGGLLNNNEQFF
-	TRBJ1-1	TRBV5-1	CASSLELGRGPNTEAFF
many	TRBJ2-7	TRBV30	CAWTEGPAYEQYF
-	TRBJ2-2	TRBV5-4	CASRDRGGTNTGELFF
many	TRBJ2-5	TRBV13	CASSWGQYVETQYF
many	TRBJ2-2	TRBV3-1	CASTEAGELFF
many	TRBJ1-4	TRBV30	CAWNLLGEKLFF
many	TRBJ1-4	TRBV6-1	CASRERSDDEKLFF